The 30 T cell receptor beta chains below were found in one sample sequenced in a study of blood T cell repertoires in COVID-19. TCRdb's copy holds only in-frame clones and misses some; the assay was immunoSEQ multiplex PCR. This sample has 200,000 to 250,000 clones, with about 94% found just once. Specimen: peripheral blood. Receptors were obtained from a man in his fifties or sixties with COVID-19, enrolled during active disease.

This chain uses TRBV6-1 with TRBJ2-7; a weak D match, TRBD1 (6 bases). CDR1 and CDR2 (germline): MNHNS, SASEGT. This CDR3 region has 14 residues. V gave up 5 bases and J gave up 3 bases, with 14 bases separating them. CDR3 DNA: TGTGCCAGCAGTTATCAGGGGACCGACTACGAGCAGTACTTC. This sequence encodes CASSYQGTDYEQYF.

The count of this clone is one. The CDR3 region is CASSLHFSQGSPLHF. The CDR3 DNA sequence: TGTGCCAGCAGCTTACATTTTTCACAGGGGTCACCCCTCCACTTT. The chain recombines TRBV11-2 with TRBJ1-6, with 7 bases aligning to TRBD1. Germline CDR1 reads SGHAT; CDR2 reads FQNNGV. V dropped 2 bases and J dropped 10; count of bases not matched to a gene: 8. The CDR3 has 15 amino acids.

The rearrangement joins TRBV7-9 to TRBJ1-6; maybe TRBD1 (5 bases). Germline CDR1 is SEHNR and CDR2 is FQNEAQ (reference sequence). Between the trimmed V and J ends, which lost 6 bases and 7 bases, there was a span of 16 bases. The CDR3 consists of 15 residues. The DNA for the CDR3 is TGTGCCAGCAGTGCATCGGGGCGGGAGAATTCACCCCTCCACTTT. As protein: CASSASGRENSPLHF.

The chain couples TRBV9 to TRBJ1-2, with no clear D. Trimming removed 0 bases from V and 4 bases from J, with 13 bases in between. The CDR3 runs 15 residues. The V gene's germline CDR1 is SGDLS and CDR2 YYNGEE. The CDR3 nucleotides are TGTGCCAGCAGCGTAGGGGTGCAGGCCTCCTATGGCTACACCTTC. This codes for CASSVGVQASYGYTF.

The chain combines TRBV29-1 with TRBJ2-1, with 8 bases lining up with TRBD2. Germline V lookup: CDR1 SQVTM, CDR2 ANQGSEA. The CDR3 covers 16 residues. The ends lost 3 bases at V and 9 bases at J; junction bases unmatched: 16. In DNA, the CDR3 is TGCAGCGTTGATGGGGATAGCGGGATGTTCATTGGTGAGCAGTTCTTC. This gives the protein CSVDGDSGMFIGEQFF.

The chain employs TRBV19 and TRBJ1-5; TRBD1 agrees at 8 bases. The CDR3 sequence is 15 residues long. J lost 4 bases, V lost 0 bases, and 2 bases had no gene match. Germline V gene lookup returns CDR1 LNHDA and CDR2 SQIVND (reference sequence). CDR3 loop: CASSIDRTGNQPQHF. Here the CDR3 DNA reads TGTGCCAGTAGTATAGACCGGACAGGGAATCAGCCCCAGCATTTT.

The chain links TRBV29-1 to TRBJ2-5, with D possibly matching TRBD2 (5 bases). The CDR3 has 11 amino acids. V gave up 4 bases and J gave up 4 bases, with 7 bases separating them. Germline V gene data show CDR1 as SQVTM and CDR2 as ANQGSEA. CDR3 loop: CSVGGRETQYF. As DNA, the CDR3 is TGCAGCGTTGGAGGGAGAGAGACCCAGTACTTC.

The V call is TRBV19, the J call TRBJ2-7; possible D gene TRBD1, 6 bases. V lost 5 bases, J lost 5 bases, and 16 bases lay in between. This CDR3 contains 14 residues. Germline CDR1 LNHDA, CDR2 SQIVND (reference sequence). The CDR3 protein is CASSPGTYLHEQYF. The CDR3 DNA reads as TGTGCCAGTAGTCCTGGGACATACCTACACGAGCAGTACTTC.

The chain joins TRBV6-5 to TRBJ1-1, with D hard to call. Trimming stripped 10 bases from V and 5 bases from J, with 14 bases between. Germline values: CDR1 MNHEY, CDR2 SVGAGI. The CDR3 is 12 residues long. CDR3 amino acids: CATAVSGTEAFF. The CDR3 nucleotides are TGTGCCACCGCCGTATCGGGAACTGAAGCTTTCTTT.

The chain recombines TRBV19 with TRBJ2-1, with TRBD2 matching over 8 bases. The CDR3 covers 13 residues. With V trimmed by 5 bases and J by 7 bases, 4 bases remained unmatched. Germline V CDR1 and CDR2: LNHDA, SQIVND (reference sequence). As DNA, the CDR3 is TGTGCCAGTAGTGGACTAGCCGGTAATGAGCAGTTCTTC. Translated, it gives CASSGLAGNEQFF.

This chain joins TRBV11-2 and TRBJ1-5; D gene uncertain. CDR3 length equals 13 residues. Trimming pared 0 bases from V and 3 bases from J, leaving 3 bases between. CDR1 and CDR2 (germline): SGHAT, FQNNGV. This CDR3 is CASSLDINQPQHF. Written as DNA, the CDR3 is TGTGCCAGCAGCTTAGATATCAATCAGCCCCAGCATTTT.

The chain uses TRBV5-1 and TRBJ2-1, with a weak D call TRBD2 (5 bases). The CDR3 runs 15 residues. Trimming left V 0 bases short and J 4 bases short, with 11 bases between. Germline V gene lookup returns CDR1 SGHRS and CDR2 YFSETQ. Here the CDR3 reads CASSLVQRTYNEQFF. The DNA for the CDR3 is TGCGCCAGCAGCTTGGTTCAGAGGACTTACAATGAGCAGTTCTTC.

This chain links TRBV5-1 with TRBJ1-2; 7 bases align to TRBD1. The germline V gene has CDR1 SGHRS and CDR2 YFSETQ. The J segment lost 7 bases and the V segment lost 5 bases, leaving 11 bases of the junction unmatched. The CDR3 consists of 14 residues. Written as DNA, the CDR3 is TGCGCCAGCAGTCAAGACAGGGCTCTAGGTGGCTACACCTTC. Translating gives CASSQDRALGGYTF.

Only a few counts were recorded for this clone. J is TRBJ1-6 and V is TRBV5-8, with D tentatively TRBD1 (5 bases). Germline V gene data show CDR1 as SGHTS and CDR2 as YDEGEE. Trimming stripped 0 bases from V and 7 bases from J, with 11 bases between. The CDR3 sequence is 15 residues long. This CDR3 is CASSLGGHINSPLHF. CDR3 coding DNA: TGTGCCAGCAGCTTGGGAGGACACATCAATTCACCCCTCCACTTT. Drawing the rest from reference TRBV5-8 and TRBJ1-6, the complete variable domain is EAGVTQSPTHLIKTRGQQATLRCSPISGHTSVYWYQQALGLGLQFLLWYDEGEERNRGNFPPRFSGRQFPNYSSELNVNALELEDSALYLCASSLGGHINSPLHFGNGTRLTVT.

CDR3 residues: CASSPPGGGNQPQHF. In nucleotides, the CDR3 is TGTGCCAGCTCACCACCAGGGGGTGGCAATCAGCCCCAGCATTTT. This rearrangement joins TRBV18 to TRBJ1-5; possibly TRBD1 for D (6 bases). This CDR3 has 15 amino acids. V was pared by 0 bases and J by 2 bases, with 8 bases between. The germline CDR1 and CDR2 sequences are KGHSH and LQKENI.

This chain joins TRBV7-6 and TRBJ1-2, with 10 bases aligning to TRBD1. The CDR3 consists of 16 residues. The ends lost 5 bases at V and 5 bases at J; junction bases unmatched: 11. The germline V gene has CDR1 SGHVS and CDR2 FNYEAQ. This chain's CDR3 is CASSRTPDRGGYGYTF. Here the CDR3 DNA reads TGTGCCAGCAGCCGTACTCCGGACAGGGGGGGGTATGGCTACACCTTC. Combining the CDR3 with reference TRBV7-6 and TRBJ1-2 gives the whole variable domain GAGVSQSPRYKVTKRGQDVALRCDPISGHVSLYWYRQALGQGPEFLTYFNYEAQQDKSGLPNDRFSAERPEGSISTLTIQRTEQRDSAMYRCASSRTPDRGGYGYTFGSGTRLTVV.

The V call is TRBV6-5, the J call TRBJ1-1; D ambiguous. The V gene lost 2 bases and the J gene lost 0 bases, with 10 bases spanning the gap. The germline CDR1 and CDR2 sequences are MNHEY and SVGAGI. This CDR3 region has 15 residues. Written as DNA, the CDR3 is TGTGCCAGCAGTTACGGTCCGGGGATGAACACTGAAGCTTTCTTT. Amino acids: CASSYGPGMNTEAFF.

In its sample, this clone was seen a few times. The chain joins TRBV6-2 or TRBV6-3 to TRBJ1-2, with D perhaps matching TRBD1 (6 bases). CDR1 MNHEY and CDR2 SVGEGT come from the germline V gene. This CDR3 contains 14 residues. Trimming removed 0 bases from V and 3 bases from J, with 8 bases in between. The CDR3 spells CASSYSGQYYGYTF. The CDR3 DNA follows: TGTGCCAGCAGTTACTCCGGACAGTACTATGGCTACACCTTC.

V is TRBV19 and J is TRBJ1-2; TRBD1 agrees at 8 bases. V shed 7 bases and J 4 bases; nucleotides not matched to a gene: 5. Per the germline V gene, CDR1 is LNHDA and CDR2 is SQIVND (reference sequence). CDR3 length: 13 amino acids. The CDR3 nucleotides read TGTGCCAGTATTGGGACAGGCCTCTATGGCTACACCTTC. It specifies CASIGTGLYGYTF.

This chain uses TRBV7-9 with TRBJ1-3, with TRBD1 matching 10 bases. The V and J ends lost 6 bases and 4 bases, in that order; junction bases with no gene match: 6. Germline assignment: CDR1 SEHNR and CDR2 FQNEAQ (reference sequence). The CDR3 covers 15 residues. DNA of the CDR3: TGTGCCAGCAGAGCCGCGGGACAGGGGGGAAACACCATATATTTT. Its protein is CASRAAGQGGNTIYF.

This clone appeared a single time. CDR3: CASRPGANTEAFF. CDR3 DNA: TGTGCCAGCCGCCCCGGAGCGAACACTGAAGCTTTCTTT. The V call is TRBV3-1 (or the pseudogene TRBV3-2), the J call TRBJ1-1; D is unclear. Germline CDR1 and CDR2: LGHDT and YNNKEL (reference sequence). The V gene lost 8 bases and the J gene lost 1 base, with 11 bases spanning the gap. The CDR3 sequence is 13 residues long.

The V call is TRBV28, the J call TRBJ2-7, with 11 bases lining up with TRBD1. V lost 6 bases and J lost 1; bases outside the gene matches: 5. Germline CDR1 and CDR2: MDHEN and SYDVKM. The CDR3 runs 15 residues. CDR3 in DNA: TGTGCCAGCAGACGGGACAGGGGGTCTTCCTACGAGCAGTACTTC. It is translated as CASRRDRGSSYEQYF.

This sequence joins TRBV6-6 and TRBJ1-5; D is undetermined. The germline V and J ends were trimmed by 5 bases and 2 bases, with 10 bases remaining between them. The CDR3 has 14 amino acids. Germline assignment: CDR1 MNHNY and CDR2 SVGAGI (reference sequence). DNA of the CDR3: TGTGCCAGCAGTACTGATTATGGCAATCAGCCCCAGCATTTT. Amino acids: CASSTDYGNQPQHF.

The chain has TRBV30 and TRBJ1-5, with 9 bases aligning to TRBD1. The CDR3 loop spans 15 amino acids. J lost 7 bases, V lost 2 bases, and 9 bases had no gene match. The germline gives CDR1 GTSNPN, CDR2 SVGIG (reference sequence). CDR3 in amino acids: CAWSPVDRGMQPQHF. DNA of the CDR3: TGTGCCTGGAGTCCAGTGGACAGGGGAATGCAGCCCCAGCATTTT.

This clone turned up a few times. V and J are TRBV29-1 and TRBJ1-5; tentative D call: TRBD1 (5 bases). The CDR3 is 15 residues long. V shed 1 base and J shed 2 bases, with 12 bases lying between them. Germline CDR1 and CDR2: SQVTM and ANQGSEA. The CDR3 bases are TGCAGCGTTGAAGTCGGCGGGGCGGGCAATCAGCCCCAGCATTTT. This gives the protein CSVEVGGAGNQPQHF.

The V call is TRBV9, the J call TRBJ1-2, with TRBD1 as a possible D gene (6 bases). The CDR3 has 14 amino acids. CDR1 and CDR2 from the germline V gene are SGDLS and YYNGEE. V was shortened by 0 bases and J by 3 bases, with 9 bases between the two germline ends. The CDR3 here is CASSVARQDYGYTF. As DNA, the CDR3 is TGTGCCAGCAGCGTAGCCCGACAGGACTATGGCTACACCTTC.

This clone was detected only a few times. The chain carries TRBV28 and TRBJ1-2; D may be TRBD1 (6 bases). This CDR3 spans 14 amino acids. Germline assignment: CDR1 MDHEN and CDR2 SYDVKM. V was clipped by 5 bases and J by 4 bases, with 14 bases between them. This CDR3 is CASSPQPTGYGYTF. The CDR3 DNA sequence: TGTGCCAGCAGTCCTCAACCGACAGGCTATGGCTACACCTTC.

This chain connects TRBV5-1 to TRBJ2-7, with 9 bases lining up with TRBD1. The CDR3 runs 15 residues. CDR1 is SGHRS, CDR2 YFSETQ, per germline. The trim removed 4 bases at V and 0 bases at J, leaving 5 bases unmatched. CDR3 residues: CASSGGDRDSYEQYF. The CDR3 coding sequence is TGCGCCAGCAGCGGGGGGGACAGGGACTCCTACGAGCAGTACTTC.

The sample holds one count of this clone. This sequence joins TRBV19 and TRBJ1-2; the D gene is possibly TRBD1 (6 bases). The CDR3 totals 12 residues. CDR1 LNHDA and CDR2 SQIVND come from the germline V gene (reference sequence). The ends were cut back, 3 bases at V and 8 bases at J, with 10 bases in the middle. CDR3 coding DNA: TGTGCCAGTAGTATCCCCCAGGGGGGCTACACCTTC. Protein sequence: CASSIPQGGYTF.

V usage is TRBV7-3 and J usage is TRBJ2-6, with no clear D. The CDR3 runs to 14 residues. V gave up 4 bases and J gave up 0 bases, with 4 bases separating them. Germline loops: CDR1 SGHTA, CDR2 FQGTGA. The CDR3 loop reads CASSSSSGANVLTF. The CDR3, as DNA: TGTGCCAGCAGCTCTTCCTCTGGGGCCAACGTCCTGACTTTC.